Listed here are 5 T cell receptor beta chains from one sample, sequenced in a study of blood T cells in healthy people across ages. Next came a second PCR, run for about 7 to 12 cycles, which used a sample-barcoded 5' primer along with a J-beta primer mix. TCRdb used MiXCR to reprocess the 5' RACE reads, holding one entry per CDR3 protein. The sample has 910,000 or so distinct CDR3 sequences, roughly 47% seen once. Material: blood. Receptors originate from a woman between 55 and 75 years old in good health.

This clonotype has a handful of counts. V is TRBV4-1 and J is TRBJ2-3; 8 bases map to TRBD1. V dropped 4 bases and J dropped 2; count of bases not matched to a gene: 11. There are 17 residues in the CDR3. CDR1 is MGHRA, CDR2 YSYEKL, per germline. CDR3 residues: CASSRGTGTGDTDTQYF. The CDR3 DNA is TGCGCCAGCAGCCGAGGGACCGGGACAGGAGACACAGATACGCAGTATTTT.

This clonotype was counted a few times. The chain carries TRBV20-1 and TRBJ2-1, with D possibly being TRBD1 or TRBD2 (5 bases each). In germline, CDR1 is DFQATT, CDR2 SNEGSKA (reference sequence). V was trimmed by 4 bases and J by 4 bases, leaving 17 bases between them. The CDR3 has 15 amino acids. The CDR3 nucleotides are TGCAGTGCTACCTCAGGGAATAGCGAGTACAATGAGCAGTTCTTC. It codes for CSATSGNSEYNEQFF.

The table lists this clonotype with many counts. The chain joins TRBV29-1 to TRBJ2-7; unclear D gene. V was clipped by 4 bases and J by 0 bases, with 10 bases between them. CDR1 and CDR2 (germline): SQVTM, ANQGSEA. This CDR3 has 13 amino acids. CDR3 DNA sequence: TGCAGCGTTGTGCCGGGCTTCTCCTACGAGCAGTACTTC. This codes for CSVVPGFSYEQYF.

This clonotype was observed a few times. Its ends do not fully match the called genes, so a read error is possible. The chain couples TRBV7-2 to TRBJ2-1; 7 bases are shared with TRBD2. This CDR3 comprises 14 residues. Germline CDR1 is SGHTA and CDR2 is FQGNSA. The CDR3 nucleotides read TGTGCCAGCAGCCTAGCCCGGACTAGCAATGAGCAGTTCTTC. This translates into CASSLARTSNEQFF.

CDR3 nucleotide sequence: TGCAGTGCTAGAGATTGGGTTAGCGGGAGTTACGAGCAGTACTTC. This codes for CSARDWVSGSYEQYF. This chain joins TRBV20-1 and TRBJ2-5; 9 nucleotides match TRBD2. The J call is doubtful: the DNA matches TRBJ2-7 better. CDR3 length: 15 amino acids. Germline loops: CDR1 DFQATT, CDR2 SNEGSKA (reference sequence).